These 7 T cell receptor beta chains were sequenced from one sample in a study of blood T cells in healthy people across ages. A J-beta primer mix and a sample-barcoded 5' primer were used in a second PCR of roughly 7 to 12 cycles. Each CDR3 protein is one row after TCRdb ran MiXCR on the 5' RACE reads. The sample shows more than 1.4 million distinct CDR3 sequences, roughly 40% of them seen only once. Sample: blood. The source of these receptors is a woman between 18 and 29 years old in good health.

This clonotype was detected a few times. The rearrangement joins TRBV24-1 to TRBJ2-1, with D perhaps TRBD1 or TRBD2 (5 bases each). In germline, CDR1 is KGHDR, CDR2 SFDVKD. CDR3 length: 14 residues. V lost 3 bases, J lost 2 bases, and 7 bases lay in between. CDR3 region: CATSDGTPYNEQFF. The DNA for the CDR3 is TGTGCCACCAGTGATGGGACCCCCTACAATGAGCAGTTCTTC.

The V and J genes are TRBV7-6 and TRBJ2-5, with 8 bases aligning to TRBD1. Germline assignment: CDR1 SGHVS and CDR2 FNYEAQ. Trimming at V came to 5 bases and at J to 6 bases, leaving 8 bases not matched to a gene. This CDR3 has 14 residues. CDR3 sequence reads: CASSLDRAKKTQYF. The CDR3 bases are TGTGCCAGCAGCCTGGACAGGGCTAAAAAGACCCAGTACTTC.

The chain links TRBV5-1 to TRBJ1-1, with D uncertain. There are 14 residues in the CDR3. Germline CDR1 reads SGHRS; CDR2 reads YFSETQ. With 4 bases removed from V and 3 bases from J, the gap between germline ends came to 13 bases. As DNA, the CDR3 is TGCGCCAGCAGCGTGGTGGGAGTCGACACTGAAGCTTTCTTT. This gives the protein CASSVVGVDTEAFF.

The chain has TRBV7-9 and TRBJ2-1, with D perhaps TRBD2 (5 bases). With the DNA end fitting TRBJ2-7 better, the J assignment may be wrong. CDR3 length: 15 residues. The germline V gene has CDR1 SEHNR and CDR2 FQNEAQ (reference sequence). This CDR3 reads CASSLEQDSYNEQYF. The DNA of the CDR3 is TGTGCCAGCAGCTTGGAGCAGGACTCCTACAATGAGCAGTACTTC.

The chain carries TRBV2 and TRBJ1-2; TRBD1 aligns across 9 bases. After removal of 7 bases from V and 6 bases from J, the junction contained 6 bases not matched to a gene. CDR1 and CDR2 (germline): SNHLY, FYNNEI. There are 13 residues in the CDR3. In nucleotides, the CDR3 is TGTGCCAGCAATACGGACAGGGGAGATGGCTACACCTTC. Translating it yields CASNTDRGDGYTF. The full variable domain, with the rest looked up from reference TRBV2 and TRBJ1-2, is EPEVTQTPSHQVTQMGQEVILRCVPISNHLYFYWYRQILGQKVEFLVSFYNNEISEKSEIFDDQFSVERPDGSNFTLKIRSTKLEDSAMYFCASNTDRGDGYTFGSGTRLTVV.

V and J are TRBV24-1 and TRBJ2-1; TRBD2 aligns across 11 bases. Unmatched junction bases numbered 4, after V lost 4 bases and J lost 9 bases. Germline V gene data show CDR1 as KGHDR and CDR2 as SFDVKD. This CDR3 spans 14 amino acids. CDR3 sequence: CATSETGLAGEQFF. As DNA, the CDR3 is TGTGCCACCAGTGAGACCGGACTAGCGGGTGAGCAGTTCTTC.

The sample holds a few counts of this clonotype. The J gene is TRBJ2-2, the V gene TRBV20-1; no clear D. The CDR3 is 15 amino acids. V shed 2 bases and J shed 0 bases, with 10 bases lying between them. Per the germline V gene, CDR1 is DFQATT and CDR2 is SNEGSKA (reference sequence). The CDR3 is CSARRESTNTGELFF. The CDR3 DNA sequence: TGCAGTGCTAGACGTGAGTCGACGAACACCGGGGAGCTGTTTTTT.